Each of the 24 T cell receptor beta chains below was sequenced from the same sample in a study of blood T cell repertoires in COVID-19. Profiled with immunoSEQ multiplex PCR; TCRdb holds only in-frame clones, not every one. Of about 120,000 clones listed, about 78% are singletons. Specimen: peripheral blood. The receptors shown here come from a man between 65 and 85 years old with acute or convalescent COVID-19.

The chain carries TRBV24-1 and TRBJ1-1; D is ambiguous. CDR3 length: 13 amino acids. Trimming shortened V by 5 bases and J by 7 bases, and 13 bases separated the two germline ends. Germline CDR1 reads KGHDR; CDR2 reads SFDVKD. CDR3 DNA: TGTGCCACCAGTGGCCCGGGTCTCCGTGAAGCTTTCTTT. It codes for CATSGPGLREAFF.

The chain uses TRBV6-5 and TRBJ1-1, with a weak D call TRBD1 (5 bases). This CDR3 comprises 13 residues. CDR1 is MNHEY, CDR2 SVGAGI, per germline. The V end was cut by 6 bases, the J end by 1 base, with 9 bases between. The CDR3 sequence is CASSPTENTEAFF. The CDR3 nucleotides read TGTGCCAGCAGCCCGACAGAGAACACTGAAGCTTTCTTT.

The genes are TRBV4-3 and TRBJ1-4; 7 bases are shared with TRBD1. The germline V gene encodes CDR1 LGHNA and CDR2 YSLEER. The CDR3 loop spans 17 amino acids. V lost 7 bases and J lost 5; bases outside the gene matches: 16. CDR3 sequence (DNA): TGCGCCAGCACTTTCTCAATCTCCGGGACAGAGAATGAAAAACTGTTTTTT. Translating gives CASTFSISGTENEKLFF.

The V gene is TRBV5-1, the J gene TRBJ1-2, with TRBD1 as a possible D gene (5 bases). The CDR3 runs 13 residues. The germline V gene has CDR1 SGHRS and CDR2 YFSETQ. V lost 4 bases, J lost 2 bases, and 9 bases lay in between. CDR3 DNA sequence: TGCGCCAGCAGCATACAGGAAAACTATGGCTACACCTTC. It is translated as CASSIQENYGYTF.

This clone was recorded once. This rearrangement joins TRBV18 to TRBJ1-4, with TRBD1 as a possible D gene (5 bases). Trimming took 5 bases from V and 4 from J, leaving 17 bases between them. This CDR3 region has 16 residues. In germline, CDR1 is KGHSH, CDR2 LQKENI. The CDR3 protein is CASSLDKGLGNEKLFF. For the CDR3, the DNA is TGTGCCAGCTCATTGGACAAGGGGCTGGGTAATGAAAAACTGTTTTTT.

The V call is TRBV13, the J call TRBJ1-2; TRBD1 might be the D (5 bases). Germline V gene sequence: CDR1 PRHDT, CDR2 FYEKMQ (reference sequence). V dropped 2 bases and J dropped 2 bases, with 18 bases sitting between them. This CDR3 contains 17 residues. The CDR3 loop reads CASSLPPSLGGNYGYTF. The CDR3 region has the DNA TGTGCCAGCAGCTTACCCCCCTCCCTGGGGGGGAACTATGGCTACACCTTC.

The gene calls are TRBV6-2 or TRBV6-3 and TRBJ1-2; D not resolved. Germline assignment: CDR1 MNHEY and CDR2 SVGEGT. V was pared by 6 bases and J by 5 bases, with 10 bases between. The CDR3 has 12 amino acids. The CDR3 nucleotides are TGTGCCAGCAGCGCCCAGCGGTATGGCTACACCTTC. Translated: CASSAQRYGYTF.

This clone was recorded only once. The genes are TRBV19 and TRBJ2-3, with D tentatively TRBD2 (5 bases). This CDR3 has 17 residues. V was shortened by 4 bases and J by 6 bases, with 23 bases between the two germline ends. Germline V gene sequence: CDR1 LNHDA, CDR2 SQIVND (reference sequence). CDR3 sequence (DNA): TGTGCCAGTAGTACTCCCCGGGGATCCAGCCTTTATGATACGCAGTATTTT. Protein: CASSTPRGSSLYDTQYF.

This rearrangement joins TRBV27 to TRBJ2-1; D is ambiguous. Germline assignment: CDR1 MNHEY and CDR2 SMNVEV (reference sequence). The V gene lost 0 bases and the J gene lost 6 bases, with 6 bases spanning the gap. CDR3 length: 13 residues. The CDR3 bases are TGTGCCAGCAGTTTATCAGCTCTCAATGAGCAGTTCTTC. The encoded protein is CASSLSALNEQFF.

This clone came up a few times. The V gene is TRBV4-3, the J gene TRBJ1-6, with 9 bases fitting TRBD1. This CDR3 is built from 15 residues. Germline trimming cut 4 bases from V and 9 bases from J; bases unmatched to any gene: 7. CDR1 is LGHNA and CDR2 is YSLEER in the germline V gene. The CDR3 loop reads CASSPLTGGGSPLHF. For the CDR3, the DNA is TGCGCCAGCAGCCCGTTGACAGGGGGAGGTTCACCCCTCCACTTT.

The chain recombines TRBV5-1 with TRBJ2-5; tentatively, D is TRBD1 (5 bases). The V end lost 5 bases, the J end lost 2 bases, and 16 bases lay between the germline ends. CDR1 SGHRS and CDR2 YFSETQ come from the germline V gene. CDR3 length equals 15 residues. CDR3 nucleotides: TGCGCCAGCAGGCAGGGTCCGACATTACAAGAGACCCAGTACTTC. Translated, it gives CASRQGPTLQETQYF.

V is TRBV5-1 and J is TRBJ2-5; 7 bases are a match to TRBD1. This CDR3 has 13 amino acids. Unmatched junction bases numbered 4, after V lost 5 bases and J lost 3 bases. Per germline, CDR1 SGHRS and CDR2 YFSETQ. The CDR3 coding sequence is TGCGCCAGCAGTTCCGGGACAGAAGAGACCCAGTACTTC. Translated: CASSSGTEETQYF. The full variable domain, with the rest looked up from reference TRBV5-1 and TRBJ2-5, is KAGVTQTPRYLIKTRGQQVTLSCSPISGHRSVSWYQQTPGQGLQFLFEYFSETQRNKGNFPGRFSGRQFSNSRSEMNVSTLELGDSALYLCASSSGTEETQYFGPGTRLLVL.

V is TRBV5-4 and J is TRBJ1-2, with D maybe TRBD1 (6 bases). Germline V gene lookup returns CDR1 SGHNT and CDR2 YYREEE (reference sequence). The V and J ends lost 5 bases and 6 bases respectively, with 26 bases between them. There are 17 residues in the CDR3. The CDR3 DNA follows: TGTGCCAGCAGGCCGCGGACAGAACCTTACACATCGGATGGCTACACCTTC. It translates to CASRPRTEPYTSDGYTF.

The chain combines TRBV10-3 with TRBJ2-1; 9 nucleotides line up with TRBD1. V lost 10 bases to trimming and J lost 2 bases; unmatched junction nucleotides: 6. Germline CDR1 and CDR2: ENHRY and SYGVKD. This CDR3 comprises 14 residues. CDR3: CATSGTGTYNEQFF. The CDR3 nucleotides are TGTGCCACCTCCGGGACAGGGACCTACAATGAGCAGTTCTTC.

V gene TRBV6-5 combines with J gene TRBJ1-2; 10 bases map to TRBD1. Losses at the gene ends were 6 bases for V and 8 bases for J; bases not matched to a gene: 12. Germline lookup yields CDR1 MNHEY and CDR2 SVGAGI. The CDR3 loop spans 15 amino acids. The CDR3 loop is CASRQTIGTGVGYTF. Written as DNA, the CDR3 is TGTGCCAGCAGACAAACTATCGGGACAGGGGTGGGCTACACCTTC.

The chain joins TRBV30 to TRBJ2-3; a weak D match, TRBD2 (6 bases). The CDR3 length is 12 residues. Trimming removed 2 bases from V and 3 bases from J, with 6 bases in between. CDR1 is GTSNPN, CDR2 SVGIG, per germline (reference sequence). CDR3 coding DNA: TGTGCCTGGAGTCGGGGGACAGATACGCAGTATTTT. It codes for CAWSRGTDTQYF.

The chain joins TRBV5-1 to TRBJ1-2; unclear D gene. Germline V gene lookup returns CDR1 SGHRS and CDR2 YFSETQ. The CDR3 is 13 residues long. V dropped 1 base and J dropped 0 bases, with 4 bases sitting between them. The CDR3 DNA follows: TGCGCCAGCAGCTTGAACACTAACTATGGCTACACCTTC. This codes for CASSLNTNYGYTF. The full variable domain, its missing parts supplied by reference TRBV5-1 and TRBJ1-2, is KAGVTQTPRYLIKTRGQQVTLSCSPISGHRSVSWYQQTPGQGLQFLFEYFSETQRNKGNFPGRFSGRQFSNSRSEMNVSTLELGDSALYLCASSLNTNYGYTFGSGTRLTVV.

The chain links TRBV5-1 to TRBJ2-3, with a tentative D call TRBD2 (5 bases). V was pared by 6 bases and J by 5 bases, with 13 bases between. The CDR3 consists of 13 residues. CDR1 and CDR2 (germline): SGHRS, YFSETQ. DNA for the CDR3: TGCGCCAGCACCACAGCCGGGGAAGATACGCAGTATTTT. This gives the protein CASTTAGEDTQYF.

The V and J genes are TRBV7-2 and TRBJ2-2; 11 bases align to TRBD2. From germline, CDR1 is SGHTA and CDR2 FQGNSA. Losses at the gene ends were 3 bases for V and 7 bases for J; bases not matched to a gene: 7. The CDR3 spans 16 residues. CDR3 protein: CASSLNPTSGVGELFF. In DNA form, the CDR3 reads TGTGCCAGCAGCTTGAACCCGACTAGCGGGGTCGGGGAGCTGTTTTTT.

This chain joins TRBV29-1 and TRBJ1-4; maybe TRBD1 (6 bases). Trimming removed 3 bases from V and 7 bases from J, with 12 bases in between. Per the germline V gene, CDR1 is SQVTM and CDR2 is ANQGSEA. The CDR3 is 13 residues long. The CDR3 here is CSVDSPDSEKLFF. DNA for the CDR3: TGCAGCGTTGACTCACCGGACAGTGAAAAACTGTTTTTT.

This sequence joins TRBV30 and TRBJ2-7; 10 nucleotides line up with TRBD1. Looked up from germline, CDR1 is GTSNPN and CDR2 is SVGIG (reference sequence). The V segment lost 3 bases and the J segment 6 bases; nucleotides outside the gene matches: 11. This CDR3 contains 15 residues. The CDR3 here is CAWRFTGTGEFEQYF. In DNA form, the CDR3 reads TGTGCCTGGAGGTTTACGGGGACAGGGGAATTCGAGCAGTACTTC.

This chain joins TRBV6-5 and TRBJ2-3, with D tentatively TRBD2 (7 bases). Trimming removed 1 base from V and 6 bases from J, with 17 bases in between. CDR1 MNHEY and CDR2 SVGAGI come from the germline V gene. This CDR3 spans 16 amino acids. The CDR3 loop is CASSYWRGPNPDTQYF. CDR3 DNA sequence: TGTGCCAGCAGTTACTGGCGGGGGCCAAACCCCGATACGCAGTATTTT.

V gene TRBV7-3 combines with J gene TRBJ1-2; no clear D gene. Trimming stripped 0 bases from V and 4 bases from J, with 6 bases between. Per germline, CDR1 SGHTA and CDR2 FQGTGA. This CDR3 is built from 13 residues. CDR3 amino acids: CASSLTPVYGYTF. The CDR3 coding sequence is TGTGCCAGCAGCTTAACTCCCGTCTATGGCTACACCTTC.

V is TRBV27 and J is TRBJ1-5, with a weak D call TRBD1 (6 bases). V lost 5 bases and J lost 7, with 15 bases in between. The CDR3 extends over 14 amino acids. Germline V gene data show CDR1 as MNHEY and CDR2 as SMNVEV (reference sequence). The CDR3 reads CASSELTGIQPQHF. The CDR3 nucleotides read TGTGCCAGCAGTGAACTAACAGGGATCCAGCCCCAGCATTTT.